This TCR beta chain was found in a study of blood T cell repertoires in COVID-19. Study-level background: COVID-19 samples from acute and convalescent phases originated in the United States, Italy and Spain.

This CDR3 is built from 15 residues. Germline CDR1 SGHDT, CDR2 YYEEEE. V lost 6 bases to trimming and J lost 2 bases, with 15 bases between them. This table comes from immunoSEQ multiplex PCR, and its TCRdb copy is limited to in-frame clones, with some not included. The sample shows 270,000 or so clones, approximately 89% of them seen only once. V usage is TRBV5-6 and J usage is TRBJ2-1; weak D call: TRBD2 (5 bases). Sequenced: peripheral blood. The source of this sequence is a woman in her 40s who had recovered from COVID-19. The CDR3 DNA follows: TGTGCCAGCACCGTTTTAGCGAGGACCTACAATGAGCAGTTCTTC. Translating it yields CASTVLARTYNEQFF. The full variable domain, completed using reference TRBV5-6 and TRBJ2-1, is DAGVTQSPTHLIKTRGQQVTLRCSPKSGHDTVSWYQQALGQGPQFIFQYYEEEERQRGNFPDRFSGHQFPNYSSELNVNALLLGDSALYLCASTVLARTYNEQFFGPGTRLTVL.